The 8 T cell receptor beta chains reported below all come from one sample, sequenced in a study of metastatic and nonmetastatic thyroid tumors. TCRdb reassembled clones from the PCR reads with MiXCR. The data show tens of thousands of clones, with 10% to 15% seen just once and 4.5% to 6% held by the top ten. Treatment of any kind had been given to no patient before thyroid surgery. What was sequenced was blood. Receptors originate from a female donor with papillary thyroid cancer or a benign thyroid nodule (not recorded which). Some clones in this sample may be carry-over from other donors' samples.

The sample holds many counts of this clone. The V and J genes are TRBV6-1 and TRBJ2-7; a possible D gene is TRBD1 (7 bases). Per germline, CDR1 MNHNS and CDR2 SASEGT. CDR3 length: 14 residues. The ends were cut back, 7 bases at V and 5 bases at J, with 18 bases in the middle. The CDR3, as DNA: TGTGCCAGCAAGAAGGGGCAGGGGGGCCACGAGCAGTACTTC. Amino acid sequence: CASKKGQGGHEQYF.

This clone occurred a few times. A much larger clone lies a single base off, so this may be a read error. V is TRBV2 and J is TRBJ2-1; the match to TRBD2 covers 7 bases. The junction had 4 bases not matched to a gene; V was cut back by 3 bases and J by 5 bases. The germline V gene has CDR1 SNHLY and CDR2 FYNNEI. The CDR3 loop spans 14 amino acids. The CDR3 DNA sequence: TGTGCCAGCAGTGATGGACTAGTGGACAATGAGCAGTTCTTC. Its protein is CASSDGLVDNEQFF.

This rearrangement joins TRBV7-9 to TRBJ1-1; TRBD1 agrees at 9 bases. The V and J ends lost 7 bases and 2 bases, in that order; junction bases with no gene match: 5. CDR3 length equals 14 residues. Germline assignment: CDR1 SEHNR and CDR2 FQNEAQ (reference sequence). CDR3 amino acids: CASKQGAINTEAFF. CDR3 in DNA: TGTGCCAGCAAACAGGGGGCGATTAACACTGAAGCTTTCTTT.

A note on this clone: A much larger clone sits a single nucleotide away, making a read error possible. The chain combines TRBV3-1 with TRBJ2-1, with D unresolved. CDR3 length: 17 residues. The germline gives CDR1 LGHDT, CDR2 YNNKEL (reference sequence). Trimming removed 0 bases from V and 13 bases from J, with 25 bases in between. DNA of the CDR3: TGTGCCAGCAGCCAAGATATAGTTCCGTTCCATACACTGACCCAGTTCTTC. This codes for CASSQDIVPFHTLTQFF.

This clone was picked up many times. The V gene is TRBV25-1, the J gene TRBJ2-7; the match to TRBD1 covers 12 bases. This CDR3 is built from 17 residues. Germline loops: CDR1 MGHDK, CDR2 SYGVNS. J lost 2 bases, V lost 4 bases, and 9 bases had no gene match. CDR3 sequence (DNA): TGTGCCAGCAGTGGGGCACTCGGGACAGGGGGCGCCTACGAGCAGTACTTC. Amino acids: CASSGALGTGGAYEQYF.

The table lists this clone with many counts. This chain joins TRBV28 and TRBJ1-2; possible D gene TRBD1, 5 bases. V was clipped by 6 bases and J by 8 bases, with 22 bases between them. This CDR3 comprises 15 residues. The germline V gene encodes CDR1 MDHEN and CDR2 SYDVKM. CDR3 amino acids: CASSRPRGPFEGYTF. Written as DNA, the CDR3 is TGTGCCAGCAGCCGGCCGAGGGGCCCCTTCGAGGGCTACACCTTC.

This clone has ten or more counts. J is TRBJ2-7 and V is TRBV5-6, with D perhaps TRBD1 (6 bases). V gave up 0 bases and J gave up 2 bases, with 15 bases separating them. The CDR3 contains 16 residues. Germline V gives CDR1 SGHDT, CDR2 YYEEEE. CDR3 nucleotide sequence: TGTGCCAGCAGCTTGGGGGGGCTCCGGTTTACCTACGAGCAGTACTTC. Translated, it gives CASSLGGLRFTYEQYF.

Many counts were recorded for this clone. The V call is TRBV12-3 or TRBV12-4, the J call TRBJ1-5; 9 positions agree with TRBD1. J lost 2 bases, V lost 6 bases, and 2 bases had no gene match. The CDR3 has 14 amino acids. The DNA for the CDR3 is TGTGCCAGCAGGGGACAGGGAGGCAATCAGCCCCAGCATTTT. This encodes CASRGQGGNQPQHF.